This T cell receptor (beta chain) was captured by sequencing in a study of cytotoxic CD8 clonotypes in ibrutinib-treated CLL. Overall study results and limits: Clonality measured at baseline exceeded age-matched healthy donors, tracking circulating CD8+ T-cell counts.

Some clones are missing from TCRdb's copy, which holds only in-frame ones; the method was immunoSEQ multiplex PCR. The profile shows around 160,000 clones, 81% of them singletons. The authors obtained around 2 micrograms of genomic DNA from cryopreserved PBMCs for TCR beta libraries. Germline CDR1 is MNHEY and CDR2 is SVGAGI. Trimming left V 10 bases short and J 8 bases short, with 11 bases between. This CDR3 is built from 11 residues. Comment on this clone: What it binds is unknown.

The chain recombines TRBV6-5 with TRBJ2-2; D unresolved. The input for sequencing was PBMCs, taken after 12 months of ibrutinib treatment. This clonotype was sampled from a human donor with chronic lymphocytic leukemia. The DNA for the CDR3 is TGTGCCACCTCAAACGGTGGGGAGCTGTTTTTT. It codes for CATSNGGELFF.